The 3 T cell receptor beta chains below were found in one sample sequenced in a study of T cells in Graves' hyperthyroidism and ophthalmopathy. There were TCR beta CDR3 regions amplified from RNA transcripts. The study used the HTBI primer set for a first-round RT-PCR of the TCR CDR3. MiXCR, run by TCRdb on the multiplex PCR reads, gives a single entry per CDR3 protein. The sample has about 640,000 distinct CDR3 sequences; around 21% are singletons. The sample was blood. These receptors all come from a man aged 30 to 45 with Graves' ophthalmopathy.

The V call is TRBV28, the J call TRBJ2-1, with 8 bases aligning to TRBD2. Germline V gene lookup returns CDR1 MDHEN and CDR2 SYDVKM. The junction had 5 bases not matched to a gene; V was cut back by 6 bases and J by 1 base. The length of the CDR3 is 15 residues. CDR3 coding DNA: TGTGCCAGCAGGATGACTAGCGTGTCCTACAATGAGCAGTTCTTC. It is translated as CASRMTSVSYNEQFF.

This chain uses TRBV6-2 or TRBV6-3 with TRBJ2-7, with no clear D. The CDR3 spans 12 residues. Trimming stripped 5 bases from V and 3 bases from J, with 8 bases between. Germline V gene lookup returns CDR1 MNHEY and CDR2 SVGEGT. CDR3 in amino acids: CASSTRIYEQYF. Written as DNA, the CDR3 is TGTGCCAGCAGTACTCGGATCTACGAGCAGTACTTC.

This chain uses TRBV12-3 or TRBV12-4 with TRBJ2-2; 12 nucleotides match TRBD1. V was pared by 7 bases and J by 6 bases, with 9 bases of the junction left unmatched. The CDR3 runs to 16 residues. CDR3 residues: CASTSKGQGASGELFF. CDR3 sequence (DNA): TGTGCCAGCACCAGTAAGGGACAGGGGGCTTCCGGGGAGCTGTTTTTT.